The 8 T cell receptor beta chains below were found in one sample sequenced in a study of cytomegalovirus exposure and HLA in healthy donors. It was with 60 Vbeta and 13 Jbeta primers that the PCR ran. Assay used: immunoSEQ multiplex PCR; TCRdb lists only in-frame clones, some missing. In the table there are 200,000 or so clones, about three quarters of which are singletons. The source material was PBMCs. These receptors all stem from a man between 18 and 35 years old in good health and CMV-seronegative.

This clone was detected once. The chain uses TRBV5-1 and TRBJ1-1; 7 positions match TRBD1. CDR1 is SGHRS and CDR2 is YFSETQ in the germline V gene. The CDR3 extends over 15 amino acids. The V and J ends lost 0 bases and 2 bases, in that order; junction bases with no gene match: 4. DNA of the CDR3: TGCGCCAGCAGCTTGGAGGGGGCGCGAAACACTGAAGCTTTCTTT. As protein: CASSLEGARNTEAFF.

V and J are TRBV27 and TRBJ2-7, with D maybe TRBD1 (6 bases). V lost 6 bases and J lost 0, with 12 bases in between. Per germline, CDR1 MNHEY and CDR2 SMNVEV (reference sequence). This CDR3 contains 14 residues. CDR3 DNA: TGTGCCAGCAGGGACCTGGGGGCCTCCTACGAGCAGTACTTC. Its protein is CASRDLGASYEQYF.

The V gene is TRBV4-1, the J gene TRBJ2-7; the D is unclear. The V end was cut by 0 bases, the J end by 1 base, with 13 bases between. CDR3 size: 16 residues. Per the germline V gene, CDR1 is MGHRA and CDR2 is YSYEKL. As DNA, the CDR3 is TGCGCCAGCAGCCAAGAGACGGAGAAACCTTCCTACGAGCAGTACTTC. Encoded protein: CASSQETEKPSYEQYF.

The genes are TRBV5-8 and TRBJ2-1; 12 nucleotides align to TRBD2. Germline CDR1 reads SGHTS; CDR2 reads YDEGEE. The CDR3 has 15 amino acids. After removal of 4 bases from V and 8 bases from J, the junction contained 7 bases not matched to a gene. The CDR3 spells CASSPRLAGAHEQFF. CDR3 DNA sequence: TGTGCCAGCAGCCCCCGACTAGCGGGAGCCCATGAGCAGTTCTTC.

The CDR3 DNA reads as TGCGCCAGCGCGTACGCTACAGGGGGCCCCTACGAGCAGTACTTC. Translated: CASAYATGGPYEQYF. This chain links TRBV5-1 with TRBJ2-7; 9 bases line up with TRBD1. This CDR3 has 15 residues. Germline CDR1 SGHRS, CDR2 YFSETQ. V shed 7 bases, J shed 2 bases, and the junction held 10 bases outside the gene matches.

This clone was detected only once. The chain links TRBV18 to TRBJ2-1; the match to TRBD1 covers 7 bases. CDR1 and CDR2 from the germline V gene are KGHSH and LQKENI. The CDR3 is made up of 14 amino acids. V dropped 2 bases and J dropped 14; count of bases not matched to a gene: 12. CDR3 sequence: CASSPTVDGTAEFF. CDR3 DNA: TGTGCCAGCTCACCAACAGTCGATGGGACAGCTGAGTTCTTC. The full variable domain, with the rest looked up from reference TRBV18 and TRBJ2-1, is NAGVMQNPRHLVRRRGQEARLRCSPMKGHSHVYWYRQLPEEGLKFMVYLQKENIIDESGMPKERFSAEFPKEGPSILRIQQVVRGDSAAYFCASSPTVDGTAEFFGPGTRLTVL.

V gene TRBV7-2 combines with J gene TRBJ2-3; a possible D gene is TRBD1 (6 bases). V lost 2 bases to trimming and J lost 5 bases, with 11 bases between them. This CDR3 has 14 residues. From germline, CDR1 is SGHTA and CDR2 FQGNSA. DNA of the CDR3: TGTGCCAGCAGCTTAAGTGGGGGCCTAGATACGCAGTATTTT. Residues: CASSLSGGLDTQYF.

This clone was picked up a small number of times. CDR3 coding DNA: TGTGCCAGCAGTTTAGCCGGGAGTGGGACCGGGGAGCTGTTTTTT. Its protein product is CASSLAGSGTGELFF. The rearrangement links TRBV28 to TRBJ2-2; D is possibly TRBD2 (6 bases). V was cut by 2 bases and J by 5 bases, with 12 bases left in between. Germline V gene sequence: CDR1 MDHEN, CDR2 SYDVKM. CDR3 length: 15 residues. Using reference TRBV28 and TRBJ2-2 for the parts outside the CDR3, the full variable domain is DVKVTQSSRYLVKRTGEKVFLECVQDMDHENMFWYRQDPGLGLRLIYFSYDVKMKEKGDIPEGYSVSREKKERFSLILESASTNQTSMYLCASSLAGSGTGELFFGEGSRLTVL.